This T cell receptor beta chain was sequenced during a study of blood T cell repertoires in COVID-19. Study overall: There were acute and convalescent COVID-19 samples, and they came from the United States, Italy and Spain. PBMCs, B-cell-depleted T cells, or T cells provided the cDNA or gDNA that made up the material.

From germline, CDR1 is MNHEY and CDR2 SVGAGI. This CDR3 is 10 amino acids long. V was cut by 8 bases and J by 6 bases, with 4 bases left in between. Those enrolled in Seattle joined during active infection and were followed longitudinally afterward. As originally analysed: Researchers report that nucleated cell counts were estimated from reference gene primer amplification. Repertoires were generated with immunoSEQ multiplex PCR, while TCRdb's copy carries only in-frame clones and drops some. D and trimming come from the DNA, and the V and J calls and clone size come from that table. The sample comprises around 290,000 clones, 86% of which are singletons, and about an eighth rests with the top ten.

The specimen sequenced was peripheral blood. The rearrangement uses TRBV6-5 and TRBJ2-2; D remains ambiguous. This TCR derives from a woman in her 70s with COVID-19, enrolled during active disease. The CDR3 nucleotides are TGTGCCAGCGTCTCCGGGGAGCTGTTTTTT. As protein: CASVSGELFF.